Shown below are 4 T cell receptor beta chains from a single sample sequenced in a study of cytomegalovirus exposure and HLA in healthy donors (dated by TCRdb to the late 2010s). The library was built by means of the immunoSEQ multiplex PCR assay. For the multiplex PCR, a mixture combining 60 forward primers for TCR Vbeta segments and 13 reverse primers for TCR Jbeta segments was used. TCRdb limited this immuneACCESS table to in-frame rearrangements with V and J called. A share of clones is missing; checked studies link under half to unresolved V genes, and the rest is unexplained. Present in this sample are under 120,000 clones, 74% of which were seen just once. 2.6% of the sample is taken by the ten largest. Sequencing used PBMCs. The receptors derive from a man in his fifties in good health and CMV-seropositive.

This chain connects TRBV5-8 to TRBJ1-3; TRBD1 is a possible D gene (5 bases). Germline CDR1 reads SGHTS; CDR2 reads YDEGEE. The CDR3 covers 15 residues. V was shortened by 6 bases and J by 0 bases, with 13 bases between the two germline ends. The CDR3: CASTLRGSSGNTIYF. As DNA, the CDR3 is TGTGCCAGCACGCTCCGGGGGAGCTCTGGAAACACCATATATTTT.

The chain carries TRBV28 and TRBJ1-3; D remains ambiguous. The germline gives CDR1 MDHEN, CDR2 SYDVKM. Trimming removed 6 bases at V and 4 bases at J, with 10 bases between. The CDR3 is made up of 13 amino acids. The CDR3 region is CASSLSWGNTIYF. The CDR3 DNA reads TGTGCCAGCAGCCTATCCTGGGGAAACACCATATATTTT.

This chain uses TRBV6-1 with TRBJ1-1, with TRBD1 identical over 7 bases. The length of the CDR3 is 11 residues. CDR1 and CDR2 from the germline V gene are MNHNS and SASEGT. V was pared by 8 bases and J by 11 bases, with 8 bases of the junction left unmatched. The CDR3 DNA reads as TGTGCCAGCCCCGAAGGGGGCGCGGCTTTCTTT. This gives the protein CASPEGGAAFF.

The V gene is TRBV4-1, the J gene TRBJ2-7; 7 bases are a match to TRBD2. CDR3 length: 17 amino acids. After removal of 4 bases from V and 3 bases from J, the junction contained 15 bases not matched to a gene. Per germline, CDR1 MGHRA and CDR2 YSYEKL. The CDR3, as DNA: TGCGCCAGCAGCCTTCAGGCGCTAGCGGTTCTTGGCTACGAGCAGTACTTC. Translating gives CASSLQALAVLGYEQYF.